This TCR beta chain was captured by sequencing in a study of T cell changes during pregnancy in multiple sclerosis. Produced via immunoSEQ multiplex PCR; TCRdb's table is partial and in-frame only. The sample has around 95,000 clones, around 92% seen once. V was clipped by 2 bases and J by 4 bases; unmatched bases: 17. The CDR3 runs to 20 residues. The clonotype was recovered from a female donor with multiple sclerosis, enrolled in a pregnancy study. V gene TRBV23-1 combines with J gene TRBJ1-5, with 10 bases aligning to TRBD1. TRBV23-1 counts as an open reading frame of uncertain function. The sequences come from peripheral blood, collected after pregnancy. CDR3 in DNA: TGCGCCAGCAGTCAACCCAACCGCCCCCGGGACAGGGGCCGGAATCAGCCCCAGCATTTT. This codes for CASSQPNRPRDRGRNQPQHF.